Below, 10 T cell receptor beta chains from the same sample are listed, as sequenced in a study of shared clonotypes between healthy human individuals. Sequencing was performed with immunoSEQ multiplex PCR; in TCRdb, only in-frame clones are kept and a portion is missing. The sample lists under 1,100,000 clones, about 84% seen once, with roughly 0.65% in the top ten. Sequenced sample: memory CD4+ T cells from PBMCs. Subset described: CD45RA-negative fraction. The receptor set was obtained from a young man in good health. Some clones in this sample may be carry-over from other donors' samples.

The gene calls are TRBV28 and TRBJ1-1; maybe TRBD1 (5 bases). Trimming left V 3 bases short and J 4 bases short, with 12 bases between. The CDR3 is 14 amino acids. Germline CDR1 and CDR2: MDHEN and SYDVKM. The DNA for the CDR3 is TGTGCCAGCAGTTTGGGGGTGGGAGGCACTGAAGCTTTCTTT. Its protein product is CASSLGVGGTEAFF.

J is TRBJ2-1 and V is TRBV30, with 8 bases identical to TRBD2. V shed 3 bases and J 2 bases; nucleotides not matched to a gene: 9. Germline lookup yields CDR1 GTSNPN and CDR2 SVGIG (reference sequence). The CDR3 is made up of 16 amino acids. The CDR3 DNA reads TGTGCCTGGAGCGACCCCACTAGCGGACCCTACAATGAGCAGTTCTTC. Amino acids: CAWSDPTSGPYNEQFF. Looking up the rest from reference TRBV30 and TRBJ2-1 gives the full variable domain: SQTIHQWPATLVQPVGSPLSLECTVEGTSNPNLYWYRQAAGRGLQLLFYSVGIGQISSEVPQNLSASRPQDRQFILSSKKLLLSDSGFYLCAWSDPTSGPYNEQFFGPGTRLTVL.

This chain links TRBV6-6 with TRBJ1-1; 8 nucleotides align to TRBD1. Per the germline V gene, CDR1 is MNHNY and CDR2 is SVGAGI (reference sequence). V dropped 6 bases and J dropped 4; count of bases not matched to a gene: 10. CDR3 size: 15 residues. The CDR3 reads CASRIQGVGSTEAFF. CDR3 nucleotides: TGTGCCAGCAGGATACAGGGGGTTGGTAGCACTGAAGCTTTCTTT.

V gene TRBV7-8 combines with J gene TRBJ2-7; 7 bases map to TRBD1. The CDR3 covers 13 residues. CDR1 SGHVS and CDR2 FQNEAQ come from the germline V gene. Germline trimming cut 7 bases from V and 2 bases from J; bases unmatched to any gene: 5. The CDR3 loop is CASNRGGAYEQYF. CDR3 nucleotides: TGTGCCAGCAACAGGGGTGGGGCCTACGAGCAGTACTTC.

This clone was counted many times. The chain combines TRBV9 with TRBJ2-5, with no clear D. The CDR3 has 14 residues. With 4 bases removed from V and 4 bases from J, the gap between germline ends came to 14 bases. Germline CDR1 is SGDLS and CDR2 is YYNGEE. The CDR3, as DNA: TGTGCCAGCAGCATAGACGGAAAGGGAGAGACCCAGTACTTC. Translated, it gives CASSIDGKGETQYF. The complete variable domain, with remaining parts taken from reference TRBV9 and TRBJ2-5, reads DSGVTQTPKHLITATGQRVTLRCSPRSGDLSVYWYQQSLDQGLQFLIQYYNGEERAKGNILERFSAQQFPDLHSELNLSSLELGDSALYFCASSIDGKGETQYFGPGTRLLVL.

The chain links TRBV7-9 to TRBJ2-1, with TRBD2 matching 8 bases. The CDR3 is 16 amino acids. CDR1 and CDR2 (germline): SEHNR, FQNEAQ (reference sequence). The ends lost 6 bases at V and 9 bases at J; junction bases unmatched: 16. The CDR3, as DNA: TGTGCCAGCAGAATTTCGGCGGGAGGCAATTTTGGTGAGCAGTTCTTC. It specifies CASRISAGGNFGEQFF.

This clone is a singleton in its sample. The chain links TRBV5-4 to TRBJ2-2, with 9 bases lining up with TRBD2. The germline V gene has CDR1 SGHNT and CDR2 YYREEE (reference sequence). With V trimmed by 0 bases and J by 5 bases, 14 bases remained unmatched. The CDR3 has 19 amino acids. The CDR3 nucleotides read TGTGCCAGCAGCTTGGGTAATAGCGGGAGATTGGGGGCGACCGGGGAGCTGTTTTTT. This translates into CASSLGNSGRLGATGELFF.

The CDR3 nucleotides are TGTGCCAGCAGGGACGGGACAGGGGCTAATGAAAAACTGTTTTTT. Its protein is CASRDGTGANEKLFF. V is TRBV2 and J is TRBJ1-4; TRBD1 agrees at 10 bases. Losses at the gene ends were 6 bases for V and 3 bases for J; bases not matched to a gene: 4. The CDR3 loop spans 15 amino acids. Germline CDR1 SNHLY, CDR2 FYNNEI.

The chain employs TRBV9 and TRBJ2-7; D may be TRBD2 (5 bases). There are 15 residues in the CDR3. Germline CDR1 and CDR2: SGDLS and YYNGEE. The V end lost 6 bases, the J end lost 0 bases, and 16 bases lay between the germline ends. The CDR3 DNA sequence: TGTGCCAGCACCCCACGGGGATCGAGCTCCTACGAGCAGTACTTC. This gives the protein CASTPRGSSSYEQYF.

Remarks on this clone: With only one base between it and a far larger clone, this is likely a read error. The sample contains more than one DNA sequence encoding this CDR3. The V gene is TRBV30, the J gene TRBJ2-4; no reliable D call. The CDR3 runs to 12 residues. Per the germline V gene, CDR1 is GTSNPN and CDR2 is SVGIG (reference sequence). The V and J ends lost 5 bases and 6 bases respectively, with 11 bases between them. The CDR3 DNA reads TGTGCCTGGGCATCGGGCTTAAACATTCAGTACTTC. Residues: CAWASGLNIQYF. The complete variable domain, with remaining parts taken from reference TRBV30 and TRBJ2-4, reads SQTIHQWPATLVQPVGSPLSLECTVEGTSNPNLYWYRQAAGRGLQLLFYSVGIGQISSEVPQNLSASRPQDRQFILSSKKLLLSDSGFYLCAWASGLNIQYFGAGTRLSVL.